These T cell receptor beta chains were read from a single sample in a study of sequential checkpoint blockade in melanoma. Profiling relied on immunoSEQ multiplex PCR, and the TCRdb table lists in-frame clones only, not all of them. The sample records about 40,000 clones, 75% to 90% being singletons. This material consisted of CD8+ T cells sorted from blood (inferred from file names), taken from a patient given nivolumab and ipilimumab in sequence. Receptor source: a human donor with melanoma. Each CDR3 is given with its conserved first and last residue. The D gene is left open where the match is weak. Only some rows state a clone size, as once, few, many or a class for expanded clones.

clone_size d_call j_call v_call cdr3_nt cdr3_aa
NA NA TRBJ2-7 TRBV7-9 TGTGCCAGCAGCTTAGTTTCTGGGGGCATCGCCTACGAGCAGTACTTC CASSLVSGGIAYEQYF
NA NA TRBJ1-2 TRBV6-5 TGTGCCAGCAGTTGGGGGCAGGGTGGTAACTATGGCTACACCTTC CASSWGQGGNYGYTF
NA TRBD1 TRBJ1-2 TRBV27 TGTGCCAGCAGTCTGACAGGGGGTAACTATGGCTACACCTTC CASSLTGGNYGYTF
NA TRBD2 TRBJ2-7 TRBV7-9 TGTGCCAGCAGCTTAGAGGTACAGTCTGCGGGAGTACCTCCCTACGAGCAGTACTTC CASSLEVQSAGVPPYEQYF
NA NA TRBJ1-2 TRBV27 TGTGCCAGCAGTTTCTCCAGTAACTATGGCTACACCTTC CASSFSSNYGYTF
NA TRBD1 TRBJ2-7 TRBV5-6 TGTGCCAGCAGCTTGGGGGGACAGGGATTCTACGAGCAGTACTTC CASSLGGQGFYEQYF
once NA TRBJ1-2 TRBV11-2 TGTGCCAGCAGCCAGTCTTGGGAGGGGTCCTATGGCTACACCTTC CASSQSWEGSYGYTF
NA NA TRBJ2-7 TRBV29-1 TGCAGCGTTGAATCCCCCCTCAACTCCTACGGGCAGTACTTC CSVESPLNSYGQYF
NA NA TRBJ2-7 TRBV6-1 TGTGCCAGCAGTGGGCGGGGACGGCAGTACGAGCAGTACTTC CASSGRGRQYEQYF
NA NA TRBJ2-3 TRBV13 TGTGCCAGCAGCTCGGGACAAACTAGCACAGATACGCAGTATTTT CASSSGQTSTDTQYF
NA TRBD1 TRBJ1-2 TRBV6-1 TGTGCCAGCAGAGAACAGGGGTCGGCTGGCTACACCTTC CASREQGSAGYTF
NA TRBD2 TRBJ2-7 TRBV27 TGTGCCAGCAGTTTGACTAGCTGGTCTCGGTACGAGCAGTACTTC CASSLTSWSRYEQYF
NA TRBD2 TRBJ2-5 TRBV9 TGTGCCAGCAGCGAGCGGGACTATTGGCAAGAGACCCAGTACTTC CASSERDYWQETQYF
NA NA TRBJ2-2 TRBV29-1 TGCAGCGTTGTAGGAGGTAACACCGGGGAGCTGTTTTTT CSVVGGNTGELFF
once TRBD2 TRBJ2-1 TRBV7-6 TGTGCCAGCAGCTTAAGGCTAGCGGGTAGCAATGAGCAGTTCTTC CASSLRLAGSNEQFF
NA TRBD1 TRBJ2-2 TRBV6-4 TGTGCCAGCAGTGAAGGGACAGCAAACACCGGGGAGCTGTTTTTT CASSEGTANTGELFF
NA NA TRBJ2-5 TRBV1 TGCACCAGCACCCCCCCGGGGGCTAGCGGGAGGGGGGGGATCCAAGAGACCCAGTACTTC CTSTPPGASGRGGIQETQYF
NA TRBD2 TRBJ2-4 TRBV29-1 TGCAGCGTTGGGACTAGCTATTCCAAAAACATTCAGTACTTC CSVGTSYSKNIQYF
NA TRBD1 TRBJ1-2 TRBV10-3 TGTGCCATCAGTTTTACAGGGGGCGGAGATGGCTACACCTTC CAISFTGGGDGYTF
NA NA TRBJ1-1 TRBV6-1 TGTGCCAGCAGCTCACCATGGGGGGGATTTGAAGCTTTCTTT CASSSPWGGFEAFF
NA NA TRBJ1-1 TRBV9 TGTGCCAGCAGCGTGTCCGGAGGCATGAACACTGAAGCTTTCTTT CASSVSGGMNTEAFF
once NA TRBJ1-5 TRBV18 TGTGCCAGCTCACCGGGTAGGGAGATGGATGTTTGGGGCAATCAGCCCCAGCATTTT CASSPGREMDVWGNQPQHF
NA NA TRBJ2-1 TRBV9 TGTGCCAGCAGCGTAGGCACAACGGATGAGGATGAGCAGTTCTTC CASSVGTTDEDEQFF
NA NA TRBJ2-4 TRBV6-6 TGTGCCAGCAGTTACTCCCCGGGCATTCAGTACTTC CASSYSPGIQYF
NA NA TRBJ1-2 TRBV9 TGTGCCAGCAGCGTAGGCTCCGTTTTGGGGGCCTATGGCTACACCTTC CASSVGSVLGAYGYTF
few NA TRBJ2-1 TRBV19 TGTGCCAGTAGTATTGATCGCTCTGGGGCACTCTACAATGAGCAGTTCTTC CASSIDRSGALYNEQFF
large TRBD1 TRBJ2-5 TRBV13 TGTGCCAGCAGCGGTCCCGGGACAGGGGTTGAGACCCAGTACTTC CASSGPGTGVETQYF
NA TRBD2 TRBJ2-1 TRBV27 TGTGCCAGCAGAGGGACTAGCGCCGACAATCGTAATGAGCAGTTCTTC CASRGTSADNRNEQFF
NA NA TRBJ2-3 TRBV9 TGTGCCAGCAGCCGTACAGATACGCAGTATTTT CASSRTDTQYF
NA TRBD1 TRBJ2-1 TRBV9 TGTGCCAGCAGCGTGGGACAGGGGGCGTTCTACAATGAGCAGTTCTTC CASSVGQGAFYNEQFF
once TRBD2 TRBJ2-1 TRBV13 TGTGCCAGCAGCTCTAGCGGGAGGGGAAACAATGAGCAGTTCTTC CASSSSGRGNNEQFF
NA TRBD1 TRBJ1-2 TRBV6-6 TGTGCCAGCAGGCAACAGGGGGCGATGCTTTTTTATGGCTACACCTTC CASRQQGAMLFYGYTF
NA NA TRBJ2-1 TRBV7-7 TGTGCTAGCAGCCTGGACTTTAAAGATGAGCAGTTCTTC CASSLDFKDEQFF
NA NA TRBJ1-1 TRBV29-1 TGCAGCGTCCAGGGTATCACTGAAGCTTTCTTT CSVQGITEAFF
NA NA TRBJ1-2 TRBV19 TGTGCCAGTAAAACAGGGTATTGGGGCTACACCTTC CASKTGYWGYTF
NA NA TRBJ2-3 TRBV9 TGTGCCAGCAGCGCTAGCACAGATACGCAGTATTTT CASSASTDTQYF
NA TRBD1 TRBJ2-2 TRBV6-5 TGTGCCAGCAGCCCGGGACAGATGAACACCGGGGAGCTGTTTTTT CASSPGQMNTGELFF
once NA TRBJ2-3 TRBV4-3 TGCGCCAGCAGCCTGGGAGTGAACACAGATACGCAGTATTTT CASSLGVNTDTQYF
NA NA TRBJ2-7 TRBV28 TGTGCCAGCAGTTTAGGAGGCTCCGAGCAGTACTTC CASSLGGSEQYF
once NA TRBJ2-7 TRBV6-5 TGTGCCAGCAGTTACGGGAGAAGCACTTACGAGCAGTACTTC CASSYGRSTYEQYF
NA NA TRBJ1-2 TRBV5-6 TGTGCCAGCAGCCTGACAGTACAGGGCTACACCTTC CASSLTVQGYTF
NA NA TRBJ1-1 TRBV6-5 TGTGCCAGCAGTTTTGGACAGGAAGCTTTCTTT CASSFGQEAFF
NA NA TRBJ2-7 TRBV7-9 TGTGCCAGCAGCTTCCCTGAAAGACTCCACGAGCAGTACTTC CASSFPERLHEQYF
once TRBD1 TRBJ2-5 TRBV28 TGTGCCAGCAGTTCTGGGACAGCCATAGTAGAGACCCAGTACTTC CASSSGTAIVETQYF
NA NA TRBJ1-2 TRBV9 TGTGCCAGCAGCGTAGGGGGCTGGGGCTACACCTTC CASSVGGWGYTF
NA TRBD2 TRBJ2-3 TRBV6-6 TGTGCCAGCAGCCTTCTGGCTAGCGGGACAGATACGCAGTATTTT CASSLLASGTDTQYF
NA TRBD2 TRBJ2-5 TRBV27 TGTGCCAGCAGTTCCGTAGCGGGAGTAGAGGAGACCCAGTACTTC CASSSVAGVEETQYF
NA TRBD2 TRBJ2-3 TRBV6-5 TGTGCCAGCAGTCAGACTAGCGGGAGGGTAGATACGCAGTATTTT CASSQTSGRVDTQYF
NA NA TRBJ1-4 TRBV6-6 TGTGCCAGCAGGCAGCTGGTAGCGGAAAAACTGTTTTTT CASRQLVAEKLFF
few TRBD1 TRBJ1-2 TRBV19 TGTGCCAGTGGGACAGGGGGGGGCTACACCTTC CASGTGGGYTF
NA TRBD1 TRBJ2-7 TRBV13 TGTGCCAGCAGCTCAATGGGACAGGCCTACGAGCAGTACTTC CASSSMGQAYEQYF
NA NA TRBJ1-2 TRBV19 TGTGCCAGTAGTATTATCCCCCGGGGCTATGGCTACACCTTC CASSIIPRGYGYTF
NA TRBD2 TRBJ2-1 TRBV6-1 TGTGCCAGCAGGACCCTAGCGGGACGCGATGAGCAGTTCTTC CASRTLAGRDEQFF
NA NA TRBJ2-1 TRBV10-3 TGTGCCATCAGGAGCGGCGGTGAGCAGTTCTTC CAIRSGGEQFF
NA NA TRBJ1-3 TRBV5-5 TGTGCCAGCAGCGTTACAGCTTCTGGAAACACCATATATTTT CASSVTASGNTIYF
NA TRBD1 TRBJ2-2 TRBV2 TGTGCCAGCAGTGATTTCGTAGGGGGCCCCGGGGAGCTGTTTTTT CASSDFVGGPGELFF
NA NA TRBJ2-1 TRBV6-4 TGTGCCAGCAGTGACTCCTCGGGAGATGAGCAGTTCTTC CASSDSSGDEQFF
few NA TRBJ2-5 TRBV7-3 TGTGCCAGCAGCTTATCGGGGTATCGATTTCAAGAGACCCAGTACTTC CASSLSGYRFQETQYF
NA TRBD1 TRBJ2-7 TRBV4-2 TGTGCCAGCAGCCCCTACTCCGGGACAGGCTACGAGCAGTACTTC CASSPYSGTGYEQYF